This T cell receptor (beta chain) was found in a study of CD8 T cells in ankylosing spondylitis. Findings of the study overall: Past research had described some motif variants in reactive arthritis synovial fluid and blood. Clones linked to disease, bearing a CD8+ phenotype, were relatively rare in peripheral blood. A motif in TCR beta, a set of eight or nine highly homologous variants, appeared characteristic of ankylosing spondylitis blood.

Trimming pared 6 bases from V and 3 bases from J, leaving 12 bases between. The CDR3 loop spans 15 amino acids. Per the germline V gene, CDR1 is MNHEY and CDR2 is SMNVEV (reference sequence). With respect to this clonotype: No antigen is known for it.

Libraries for TCR beta were made by quantitative 5'-RACE with molecular barcodes. One entry per CDR3 protein results from TCRdb running MiXCR on the 5' RACE reads. Altogether about 750,000 distinct CDR3 sequences are present, around 19% being singletons, with the ten largest covering about 20%. This TCR was recovered from a male donor with ankylosing spondylitis. Sequences were obtained from blood, either unsorted or a sorted T cell fraction (not recorded which). The gene calls are TRBV27 and TRBJ1-6; D perhaps matches TRBD1 (5 bases). In DNA, the CDR3 is TGTGCCAGCAGAGTGAGGGGTGTCTATAATTCACCCCTCCACTTT. This translates into CASRVRGVYNSPLHF.